This T cell receptor beta chain was profiled in a study of shared clonotypes between healthy human individuals. General study results and limits: Among non-shared clonotypes, generation probabilities were lower than among those shared by all four donors.

Germline lookup yields CDR1 SQVTM and CDR2 ANQGSEA. This CDR3 has 14 amino acids. Trimming removed 3 bases at V and 1 base at J, with 12 bases between. Every subset's genomic DNA went evenly onto several immunoSEQ plates. Only in-frame clones appear in the TCRdb table, and some are missing; sequencing was by immunoSEQ multiplex PCR. The sample has about 820,000 clones, 80% to 95% seen once. This clone was recorded only once. The target antigen is unknown. Naive CD8 cells lacked CD45RO, underwent positive selection for CCR7 and left out terminally differentiated effector memory CD45RA+ cells. Donors, healthy HIV-negative adults, lacked recent acute infections or vaccinations.

Sequenced sample: naive CD8+ T cells sorted from blood. This sequence joins TRBV29-1 and TRBJ1-1, with D hard to call. The source of this sequence is a man aged 25 to 40 in good health. This chain's CDR3 is CSVDTRKANTEAFF. The CDR3 nucleotides are TGCAGCGTTGATACTCGGAAGGCGAACACTGAAGCTTTCTTT.